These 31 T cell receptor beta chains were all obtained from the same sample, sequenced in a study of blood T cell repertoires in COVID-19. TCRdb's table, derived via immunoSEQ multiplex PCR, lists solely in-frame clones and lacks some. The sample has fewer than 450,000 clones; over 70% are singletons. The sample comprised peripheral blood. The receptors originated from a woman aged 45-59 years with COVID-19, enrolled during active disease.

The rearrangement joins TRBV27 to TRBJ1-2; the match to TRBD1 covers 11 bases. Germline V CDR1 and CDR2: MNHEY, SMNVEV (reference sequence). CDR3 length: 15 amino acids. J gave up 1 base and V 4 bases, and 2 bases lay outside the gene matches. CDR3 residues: CASSSGTGGNYGYTF. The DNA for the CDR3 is TGTGCCAGCAGTTCCGGGACAGGGGGTAACTATGGCTACACCTTC.

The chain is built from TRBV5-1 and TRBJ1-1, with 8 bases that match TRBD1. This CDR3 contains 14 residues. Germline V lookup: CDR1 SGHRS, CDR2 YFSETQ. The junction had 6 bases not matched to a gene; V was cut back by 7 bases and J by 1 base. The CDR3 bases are TGCGCCAGCTCGGAACAGGGGGGGAACACTGAAGCTTTCTTT. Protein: CASSEQGGNTEAFF.

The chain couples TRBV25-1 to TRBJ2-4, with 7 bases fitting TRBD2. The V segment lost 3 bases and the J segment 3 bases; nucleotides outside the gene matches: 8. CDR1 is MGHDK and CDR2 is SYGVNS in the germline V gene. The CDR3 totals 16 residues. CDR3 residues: CASSDLGREGKNIQYF. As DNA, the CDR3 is TGTGCCAGCAGTGACCTGGGGAGGGAGGGCAAAAACATTCAGTACTTC.

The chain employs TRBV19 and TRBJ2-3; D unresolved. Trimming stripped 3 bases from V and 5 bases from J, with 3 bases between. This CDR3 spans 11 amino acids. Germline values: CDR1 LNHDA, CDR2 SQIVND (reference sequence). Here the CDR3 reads CASSILDTQYF. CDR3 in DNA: TGTGCCAGTAGTATCCTAGATACGCAGTATTTT.

The CDR3 sequence is CASMGGRSTDTQYF. The CDR3 DNA is TGTGCCAGCATGGGGGGGAGGAGCACAGATACGCAGTATTTT. The J gene is TRBJ2-3, the V gene TRBV2; TRBD2 matches 7 bases. The CDR3 spans 14 residues. Looked up from germline, CDR1 is SNHLY and CDR2 is FYNNEI. The J segment lost 0 bases and the V segment lost 7 bases, leaving 4 bases of the junction unmatched.

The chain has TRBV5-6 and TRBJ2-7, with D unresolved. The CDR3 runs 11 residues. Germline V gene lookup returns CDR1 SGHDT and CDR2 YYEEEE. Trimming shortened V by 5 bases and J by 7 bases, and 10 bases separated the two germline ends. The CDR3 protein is CASREKWEQYF. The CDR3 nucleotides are TGTGCCAGCAGAGAGAAGTGGGAGCAGTACTTC.

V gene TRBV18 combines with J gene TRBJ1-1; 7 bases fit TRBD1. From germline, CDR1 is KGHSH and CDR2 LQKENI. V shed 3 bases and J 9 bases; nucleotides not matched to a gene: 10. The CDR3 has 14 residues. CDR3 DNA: TGTGCCAGCTCACCCGCCCCGGAGGGGGCAAAAGCTTTCTTT. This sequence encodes CASSPAPEGAKAFF.

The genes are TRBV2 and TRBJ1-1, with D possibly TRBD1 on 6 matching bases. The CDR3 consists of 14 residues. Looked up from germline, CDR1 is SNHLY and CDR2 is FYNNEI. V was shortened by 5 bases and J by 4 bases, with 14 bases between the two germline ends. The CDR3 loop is CASSQLQGFTEAFF. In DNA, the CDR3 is TGTGCCAGCAGTCAACTACAGGGATTCACTGAAGCTTTCTTT.

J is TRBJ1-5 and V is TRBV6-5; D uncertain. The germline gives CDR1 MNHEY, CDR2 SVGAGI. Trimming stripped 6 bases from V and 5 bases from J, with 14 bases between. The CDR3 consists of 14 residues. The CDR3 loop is CASSLGRGDQPQHF. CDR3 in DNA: TGTGCCAGCAGCCTCGGCCGCGGGGATCAGCCCCAGCATTTT.

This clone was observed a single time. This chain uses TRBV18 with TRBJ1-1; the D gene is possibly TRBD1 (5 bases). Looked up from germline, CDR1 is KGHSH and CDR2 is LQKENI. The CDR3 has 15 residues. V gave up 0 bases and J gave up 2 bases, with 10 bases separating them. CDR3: CASSPPGLRNTEAFF. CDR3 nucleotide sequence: TGTGCCAGCTCACCACCGGGACTCAGAAACACTGAAGCTTTCTTT.

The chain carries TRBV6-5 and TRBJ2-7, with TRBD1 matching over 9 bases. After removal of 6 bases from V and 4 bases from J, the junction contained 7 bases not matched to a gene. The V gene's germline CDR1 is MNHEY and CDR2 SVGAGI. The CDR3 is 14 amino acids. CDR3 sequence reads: CASRLQGATYEQYF. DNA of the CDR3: TGTGCCAGCAGGTTACAGGGGGCGACATACGAGCAGTACTTC.

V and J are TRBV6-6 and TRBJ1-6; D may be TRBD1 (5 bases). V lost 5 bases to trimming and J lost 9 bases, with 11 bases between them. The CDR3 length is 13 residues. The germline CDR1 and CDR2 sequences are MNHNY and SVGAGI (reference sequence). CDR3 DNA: TGTGCCAGCAGTCTAACCGACAGTTCACCCCTCCACTTT. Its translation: CASSLTDSSPLHF.

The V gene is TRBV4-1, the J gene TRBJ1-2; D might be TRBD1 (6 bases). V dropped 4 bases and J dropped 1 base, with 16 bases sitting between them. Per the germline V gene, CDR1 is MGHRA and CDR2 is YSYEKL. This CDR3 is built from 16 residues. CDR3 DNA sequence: TGCGCCAGCAGCCTTCCTGACAGGAAGAATAACTATGGCTACACCTTC. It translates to CASSLPDRKNNYGYTF.

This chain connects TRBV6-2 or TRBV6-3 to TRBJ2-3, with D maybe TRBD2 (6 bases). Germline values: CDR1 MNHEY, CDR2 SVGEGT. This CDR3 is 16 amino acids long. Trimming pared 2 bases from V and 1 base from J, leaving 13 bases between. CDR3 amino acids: CASSYGGLLGTDTQYF. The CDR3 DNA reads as TGTGCCAGCAGTTACGGGGGACTCCTAGGCACAGATACGCAGTATTTT.

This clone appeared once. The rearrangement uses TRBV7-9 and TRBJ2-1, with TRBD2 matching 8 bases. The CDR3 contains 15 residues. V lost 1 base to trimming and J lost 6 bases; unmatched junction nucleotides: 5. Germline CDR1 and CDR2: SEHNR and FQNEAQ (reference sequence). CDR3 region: CASSLGGAGVNEQFF. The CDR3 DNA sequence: TGTGCCAGCAGCTTAGGGGGAGCGGGAGTCAATGAGCAGTTCTTC.

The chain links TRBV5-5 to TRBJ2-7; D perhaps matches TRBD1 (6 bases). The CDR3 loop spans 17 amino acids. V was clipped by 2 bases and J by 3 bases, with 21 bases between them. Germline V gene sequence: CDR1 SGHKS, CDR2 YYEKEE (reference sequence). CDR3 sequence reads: CASSFSTLEQGVYEQYF. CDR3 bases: TGTGCCAGCAGCTTTAGTACCTTGGAACAGGGTGTCTACGAGCAGTACTTC.

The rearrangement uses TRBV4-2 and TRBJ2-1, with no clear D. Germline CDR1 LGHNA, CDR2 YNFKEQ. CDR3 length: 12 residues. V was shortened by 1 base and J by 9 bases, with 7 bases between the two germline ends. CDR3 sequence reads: CASSQGPSEQFF. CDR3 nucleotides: TGTGCCAGCAGCCAAGGCCCCAGTGAGCAGTTCTTC.

The CDR3: CASSVFGVVSGELFF. The CDR3 coding sequence is TGTGCCAGCAGCGTTTTTGGAGTAGTCTCCGGGGAGCTGTTTTTT. The J gene is TRBJ2-2, the V gene TRBV7-9; D ambiguous. Germline V lookup: CDR1 SEHNR, CDR2 FQNEAQ (reference sequence). CDR3 size: 15 residues. V was cut by 5 bases and J by 6 bases, with 16 bases left in between.

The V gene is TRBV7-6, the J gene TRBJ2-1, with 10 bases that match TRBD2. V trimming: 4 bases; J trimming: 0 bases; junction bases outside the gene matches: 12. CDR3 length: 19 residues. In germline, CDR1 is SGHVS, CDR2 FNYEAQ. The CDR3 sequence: CASSSSGTSAWSSYNEQFF. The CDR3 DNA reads TGTGCCAGCAGCTCGTCCGGGACTAGCGCGTGGAGCTCCTACAATGAGCAGTTCTTC.

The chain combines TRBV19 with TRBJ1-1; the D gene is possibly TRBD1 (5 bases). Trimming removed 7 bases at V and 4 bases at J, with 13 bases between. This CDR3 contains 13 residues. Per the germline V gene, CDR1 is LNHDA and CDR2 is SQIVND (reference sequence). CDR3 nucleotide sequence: TGTGCCAGTACCACGACAGCATCCACTGAAGCTTTCTTT. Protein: CASTTTASTEAFF.

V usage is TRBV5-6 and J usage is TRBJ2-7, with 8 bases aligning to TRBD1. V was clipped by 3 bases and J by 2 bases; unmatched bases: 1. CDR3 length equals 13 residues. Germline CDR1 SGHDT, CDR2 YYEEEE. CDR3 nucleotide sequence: TGTGCCAGCAGCTGGGGACAGGCCTACGAGCAGTACTTC. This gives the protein CASSWGQAYEQYF.

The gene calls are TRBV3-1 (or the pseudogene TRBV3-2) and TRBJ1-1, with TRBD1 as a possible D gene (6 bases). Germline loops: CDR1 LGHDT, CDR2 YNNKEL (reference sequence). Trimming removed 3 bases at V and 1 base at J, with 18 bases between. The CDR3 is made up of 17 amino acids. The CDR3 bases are TGTGCCAGCAGCCAGTCCGGACCGGGACATAGGAACACTGAAGCTTTCTTT. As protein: CASSQSGPGHRNTEAFF.

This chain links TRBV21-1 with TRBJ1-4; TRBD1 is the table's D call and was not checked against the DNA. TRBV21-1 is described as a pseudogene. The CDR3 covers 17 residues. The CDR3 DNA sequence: TGTGCCAGCAGCAACCGGGACAGGGGAAAAGGTAATGAAAAACTGTTTTTT. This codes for CASSNRDRGKGNEKLFF.

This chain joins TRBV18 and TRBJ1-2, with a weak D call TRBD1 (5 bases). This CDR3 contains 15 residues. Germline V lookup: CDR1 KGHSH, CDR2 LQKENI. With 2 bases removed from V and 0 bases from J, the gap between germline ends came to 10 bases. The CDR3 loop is CASSPNPGTNYGYTF. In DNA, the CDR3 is TGTGCCAGCTCACCAAATCCAGGGACTAACTATGGCTACACCTTC.

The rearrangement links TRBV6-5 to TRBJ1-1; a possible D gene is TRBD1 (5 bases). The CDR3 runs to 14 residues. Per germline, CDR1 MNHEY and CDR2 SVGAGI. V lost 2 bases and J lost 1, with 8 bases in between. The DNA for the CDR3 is TGTGCCAGCAGTTACCCGGGGGGGAACACTGAAGCTTTCTTT. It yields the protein CASSYPGGNTEAFF.

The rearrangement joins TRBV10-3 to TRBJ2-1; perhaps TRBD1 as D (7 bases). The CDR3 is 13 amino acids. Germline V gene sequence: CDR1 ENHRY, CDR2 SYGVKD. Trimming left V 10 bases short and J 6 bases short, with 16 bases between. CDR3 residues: CATIPGDSNEQFF. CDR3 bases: TGTGCCACCATCCCGGGGGACAGCAATGAGCAGTTCTTC.

In nucleotides, the CDR3 is TGCAGCGTAACCGGGACAGGGGATTACAATGAGCAGTTCTTC. Translation: CSVTGTGDYNEQFF. J is TRBJ2-1 and V is TRBV29-1; 10 bases agree with TRBD1. Trimming at V came to 6 bases and at J to 4 bases, leaving 6 bases not matched to a gene. The length of the CDR3 is 14 residues. Germline values: CDR1 SQVTM, CDR2 ANQGSEA.

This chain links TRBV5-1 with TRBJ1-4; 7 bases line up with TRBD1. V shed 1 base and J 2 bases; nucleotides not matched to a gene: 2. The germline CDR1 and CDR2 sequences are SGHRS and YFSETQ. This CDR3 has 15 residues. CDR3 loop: CASSLYRGTNEKLFF. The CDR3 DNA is TGCGCCAGCAGCTTGTACAGGGGTACTAATGAAAAACTGTTTTTT.

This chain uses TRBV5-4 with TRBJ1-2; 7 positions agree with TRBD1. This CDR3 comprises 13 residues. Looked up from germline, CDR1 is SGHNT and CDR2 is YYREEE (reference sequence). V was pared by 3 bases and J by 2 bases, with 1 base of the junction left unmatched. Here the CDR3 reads CASSSGQNYGYTF. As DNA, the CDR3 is TGTGCCAGCAGCTCGGGACAGAACTATGGCTACACCTTC.

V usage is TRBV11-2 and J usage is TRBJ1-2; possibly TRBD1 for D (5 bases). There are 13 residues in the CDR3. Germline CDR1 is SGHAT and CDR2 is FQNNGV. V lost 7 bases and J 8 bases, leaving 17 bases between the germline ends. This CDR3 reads CASTWDRGSGYTF. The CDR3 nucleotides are TGTGCCAGCACCTGGGACCGGGGGTCAGGCTACACCTTC.

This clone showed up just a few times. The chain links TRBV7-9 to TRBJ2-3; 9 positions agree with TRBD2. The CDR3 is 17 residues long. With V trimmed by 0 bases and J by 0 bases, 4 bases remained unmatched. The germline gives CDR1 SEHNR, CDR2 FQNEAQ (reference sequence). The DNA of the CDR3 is TGTGCCAGCAGCTTAGCGGCGGGGGGGACTAGCACAGATACGCAGTATTTT. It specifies CASSLAAGGTSTDTQYF. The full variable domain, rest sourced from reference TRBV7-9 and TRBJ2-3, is DTGVSQNPRHKITKRGQNVTFRCDPISEHNRLYWYRQTLGQGPEFLTYFQNEAQLEKSRLLSDRFSAERPKGSFSTLEIQRTEQGDSAMYLCASSLAAGGTSTDTQYFGPGTRLTVL.